Below, 8 T cell receptor beta chains from the same sample are listed, as sequenced in a study of CD8 T cells in ankylosing spondylitis. Study-level results: Among TCR beta sequences, a motif of eight highly homologous variants appeared characteristic of ankylosing spondylitis blood.

From the 5' RACE reads, TCRdb called clonotypes with MiXCR, one entry per CDR3 protein. The data hold hundreds of thousands of distinct CDR3 sequences, with about 11% observed a single time. Their specific antigens are unknown. The sample taken for sequencing was blood, either unsorted or a sorted T cell fraction (not recorded which). The receptors shown here come from a male donor with ankylosing spondylitis.

There are a few counts of this clonotype. The chain links TRBV9 to TRBJ2-1; 8 positions match TRBD2. With 4 bases clipped from V and 0 bases from J, the junction kept 6 bases outside the gene matches. This CDR3 spans 16 amino acids. The germline V gene encodes CDR1 SGDLS and CDR2 YYNGEE. This chain's CDR3 is CASSPRGGNSYNEQFF. The CDR3 DNA sequence: TGTGCCAGCAGCCCCCGGGGGGGGAACTCCTACAATGAGCAGTTCTTC.

The CDR3 nucleotides are TGTGCCAGCAGTTACAGCTTCCGGCAGCCCACAGATACGCAGTATTTT. Translated, it gives CASSYSFRQPTDTQYF. The chain combines TRBV6-2 or TRBV6-3 with TRBJ2-3; D call uncertain. V was trimmed by 2 bases and J by 2 bases, leaving 14 bases between them. The CDR3 is 16 residues long. CDR1 is MNHEY and CDR2 is SVGEGT in the germline V gene.

This clonotype showed up just a few times. The chain couples TRBV5-5 to TRBJ2-2; maybe TRBD2 (5 bases). V gave up 2 bases and J gave up 1 base, with 12 bases separating them. Germline V gene lookup returns CDR1 SGHKS and CDR2 YYEKEE (reference sequence). This CDR3 is built from 16 residues. This CDR3 reads CASSFQPSGNTGELFF. CDR3 DNA: TGTGCCAGCAGCTTTCAGCCGAGCGGGAACACCGGGGAGCTGTTTTTT.

A few counts support this clonotype. The DNA for the CDR3 is TGCAGTGGCCGGAGCGGGAGCAATCAGCCCCAGCATTTT. It encodes CSGRSGSNQPQHF. V usage is TRBV20-1 and J usage is TRBJ1-5; D is unresolved. The V end was cut by 7 bases, the J end by 1 base, with 11 bases between. CDR1 and CDR2 (germline): DFQATT, SNEGSKA (reference sequence). CDR3 length: 13 amino acids.

This rearrangement joins TRBV5-1 to TRBJ1-1, with 9 bases that match TRBD1. V lost 0 bases, J lost 5 bases, and 8 bases stayed unmatched. The CDR3 is made up of 16 amino acids. Germline V lookup: CDR1 SGHRS, CDR2 YFSETQ. This CDR3 is CASSLAGTGIGTEAFF. The CDR3 DNA sequence: TGCGCCAGCAGCTTGGCCGGGACAGGGATCGGGACTGAAGCTTTCTTT.

This CDR3 is CAWSVRAFTGELFF. For the CDR3, the DNA is TGTGCCTGGAGTGTGAGAGCTTTCACCGGGGAGCTGTTTTTT. This sequence joins TRBV30 and TRBJ2-2; D is undetermined. The CDR3 contains 14 residues. CDR1 and CDR2 (germline): GTSNPN, SVGIG (reference sequence). Trimming cost V 0 bases and J 4 bases, with 9 bases left between them.

This clonotype was seen a few times. The V gene is TRBV6-1, the J gene TRBJ1-4, with TRBD1 as a possible D gene (6 bases). Germline CDR1 is MNHNS and CDR2 is SASEGT. Between the trimmed V and J ends, which lost 6 bases and 6 bases, there was a span of 17 bases. This CDR3 contains 15 residues. CDR3 residues: CASSVQGSGYEKLFF. CDR3 DNA: TGTGCCAGCAGCGTACAGGGTTCGGGGTATGAAAAACTGTTTTTT.

This clonotype was picked up many times. CDR3 in DNA: TGTGCCAGCATCTTTACTAGCGGGGGGGATGGCTACACCTTC. Translated, it gives CASIFTSGGDGYTF. The chain combines TRBV7-2 with TRBJ1-2; D is perhaps TRBD1 (5 bases). CDR3 length: 14 residues. CDR1 SGHTA and CDR2 FQGNSA come from the germline V gene. The V and J ends lost 7 bases and 6 bases respectively, with 18 bases between them.